The 18 T cell receptor beta chains presented below share a single source sample, sequenced in a study of T cells in Graves' hyperthyroidism and ophthalmopathy (dated by TCRdb to between 2019 and 2020). Library preparation used multiplex PCR. Sequencing was carried out with an Illumina HiSeq 2000. The TCR beta CDR3 regions were amplified from RNA transcripts. The first round of RT-PCR for the TCR CDR3 was performed with the HTBI primer set and the Qiagen OneStep RT-PCR kit. The raw public reads went through TCRdb reprocessing: fastp at Q25, MiXCR clone calling, in-frame beta chains kept. Entries are consolidated by CDR3 protein sequence, retaining the most common genes and DNA. The sample contains hundreds of thousands of distinct CDR3 sequences, about a sixth of them found a single time. Jointly, the top ten make up more than 3% of the sample. Sequenced input: blood. The receptors were sampled from a woman aged 40-49 years with Graves' ophthalmopathy.

The genes are TRBV6-5 and TRBJ1-1; a possible D gene is TRBD1 (6 bases). V was cut by 4 bases and J by 0 bases, with 18 bases left in between. The CDR3 is 17 amino acids. Germline-derived CDR1 and CDR2 are MNHEY and SVGAGI. In DNA, the CDR3 is TGTGCCAGCAGTTGGGGACGGGGCGAGGGGGTGAACACTGAAGCTTTCTTT. It translates to CASSWGRGEGVNTEAFF.

This clonotype was counted at least ten times. This chain connects TRBV6-2 or TRBV6-3 to TRBJ2-1; 9 bases are a match to TRBD2. This CDR3 is built from 18 residues. With 4 bases clipped from V and 5 bases from J, the junction kept 15 bases outside the gene matches. Germline V gene sequence: CDR1 MNHEY, CDR2 SVGEGT. The chain's CDR3 is CASSFLPRLAGEDNEQFF. The CDR3 DNA reads as TGTGCCAGCAGTTTCTTGCCCAGATTAGCGGGAGAAGACAATGAGCAGTTCTTC.

This chain links TRBV28 with TRBJ2-3, with D hard to call. Trimming shortened V by 4 bases and J by 10 bases, and 12 bases separated the two germline ends. In germline, CDR1 is MDHEN, CDR2 SYDVKM. The CDR3 is 12 residues long. CDR3 residues: CASSSLLRPQYF. The CDR3 coding sequence is TGTGCCAGCAGTTCCCTACTAAGGCCGCAGTATTTT. Combining the CDR3 with reference TRBV28 and TRBJ2-3 gives the whole variable domain DVKVTQSSRYLVKRTGEKVFLECVQDMDHENMFWYRQDPGLGLRLIYFSYDVKMKEKGDIPEGYSVSREKKERFSLILESASTNQTSMYLCASSSLLRPQYFGPGTRLTVL.

This clonotype occurred many times. The chain couples TRBV2 to TRBJ2-5; tentatively, D is TRBD1 (6 bases). The CDR3 has 14 residues. Trimming cost V 5 bases and J 4 bases, with 14 bases left between them. Germline V lookup: CDR1 SNHLY, CDR2 FYNNEI. CDR3 sequence reads: CASSNWGPGETQYF. For the CDR3, the DNA is TGTGCCAGCAGTAATTGGGGGCCGGGAGAGACCCAGTACTTC.

CDR3 loop: CASSSHATGLTEKLFF. The CDR3 DNA follows: TGTGCCAGCAGCTCGCATGCGACAGGGTTGACTGAAAAACTGTTTTTT. V and J are TRBV7-8 and TRBJ1-4; 7 bases agree with TRBD1. The CDR3 covers 16 residues. V gave up 4 bases and J gave up 7 bases; unmatched junction bases: 12. Germline CDR1 is SGHVS and CDR2 is FQNEAQ.

As for this clonotype: A much more abundant neighbour one base away suggests this may be a read error. This chain joins TRBV14 and TRBJ1-1; 9 bases are a match to TRBD1. In germline, CDR1 is SGHDN, CDR2 FVKESK. CDR3 length: 11 amino acids. CDR3 loop: CTSSRTGAAFF. The CDR3 DNA is TGTACCAGCAGCCGGACAGGGGCGGCTTTCTTT.

This clonotype was seen many times. This rearrangement joins TRBV20-1 to TRBJ2-2; D is possibly TRBD2 (6 bases). Germline lookup yields CDR1 DFQATT and CDR2 SNEGSKA (reference sequence). V lost 5 bases and J lost 1, with 14 bases in between. The CDR3 consists of 15 residues. This CDR3 is CSAQTGTQNTGELFF. The CDR3 coding sequence is TGCAGTGCTCAAACCGGGACTCAGAACACCGGGGAGCTGTTTTTT.

V is TRBV19 and J is TRBJ2-1; 7 bases fit TRBD2. The germline gives CDR1 LNHDA, CDR2 SQIVND (reference sequence). The CDR3 totals 15 residues. With V trimmed by 9 bases and J by 7 bases, 15 bases remained unmatched. CDR3 residues: CASSPLRGVGNEQFF. Here the CDR3 DNA reads TGTGCCAGCTCACCACTCCGGGGGGTAGGGAATGAGCAGTTCTTC.

This rearrangement joins TRBV27 to TRBJ1-5; D might be TRBD1 (5 bases). Germline lookup yields CDR1 MNHEY and CDR2 SMNVEV (reference sequence). The CDR3 is 14 amino acids. V lost 5 bases to trimming and J lost 7 bases, with 15 bases between them. CDR3 nucleotides: TGTGCCAGCAGTCCCTCGGGGTGGGGGCAGCCCCAGCATTTT. The encoded protein is CASSPSGWGQPQHF.

This clonotype was found many times. V is TRBV18 and J is TRBJ2-5; 8 positions match TRBD2. Trimming at V came to 0 bases and at J to 5 bases, leaving 5 bases not matched to a gene. Germline V CDR1 and CDR2: KGHSH, LQKENI. This CDR3 comprises 15 residues. The CDR3 loop is CASSPPSGSYETQYF. The CDR3 DNA reads as TGTGCCAGCTCACCACCGAGCGGGAGCTACGAGACCCAGTACTTC.

This rearrangement joins TRBV5-1 to TRBJ2-5; maybe TRBD2 (6 bases). The CDR3 is 15 amino acids. V lost 0 bases and J 5 bases, leaving 14 bases between the germline ends. CDR1 and CDR2 (germline): SGHRS, YFSETQ. The CDR3: CASSLGSVGGETQYF. The CDR3 coding sequence is TGCGCCAGCAGCTTGGGAAGCGTCGGAGGGGAGACCCAGTACTTC.

This clonotype was recorded at least ten times. The genes are TRBV30 and TRBJ1-2; D gene unclear. The CDR3 loop spans 12 amino acids. Trimming shortened V by 7 bases and J by 6 bases, and 15 bases separated the two germline ends. CDR1 is GTSNPN and CDR2 is SVGIG in the germline V gene (reference sequence). The CDR3 region has the DNA TGTGCCTCCCAAGGGATCTATAATGGCTACACCTTC. Its translation is CASQGIYNGYTF.

This clonotype occurred many times. V usage is TRBV5-1 and J usage is TRBJ1-3, with 7 bases identical to TRBD1. CDR1 and CDR2 from the germline V gene are SGHRS and YFSETQ. The CDR3 extends over 14 amino acids. With 2 bases clipped from V and 4 bases from J, the junction kept 3 bases outside the gene matches. Written as DNA, the CDR3 is TGCGCCAGCAGCTTTGGACAGGCAGGAAACACCATATATTTT. It yields the protein CASSFGQAGNTIYF.

This clonotype appeared many times. This chain connects TRBV30 to TRBJ2-5, with D perhaps given as TRBD1 or TRBD2 (5 bases each). This CDR3 has 13 amino acids. The germline V and J ends were trimmed by 3 bases and 5 bases, with 13 bases remaining between them. Germline V gives CDR1 GTSNPN, CDR2 SVGIG (reference sequence). The CDR3 loop is CAWRGVYRETQYF. The CDR3 DNA reads as TGTGCCTGGAGGGGGGTATATCGCGAGACCCAGTACTTC.

Many counts were recorded for this clonotype. The chain joins TRBV20-1 to TRBJ2-1; TRBD2 agrees at 8 bases. This CDR3 has 17 residues. Germline CDR1 reads DFQATT; CDR2 reads SNEGSKA (reference sequence). The junction had 11 bases not matched to a gene; V was cut back by 0 bases and J by 4 bases. DNA of the CDR3: TGCAGTGCTAGAGATCTGTTCAACGGGGGGGTATACAATGAGCAGTTCTTC. Amino acid sequence: CSARDLFNGGVYNEQFF.

The chain recombines TRBV3-1 with TRBJ1-4; D remains ambiguous. CDR1 and CDR2 (germline): LGHDT, YNNKEL (reference sequence). Trimming stripped 0 bases from V and 10 bases from J, with 12 bases between. The length of the CDR3 is 14 residues. CDR3 coding DNA: TGTGCCAGCAGCCAAGATAGGTGGACGGGAAAACTGTTTTTT. This codes for CASSQDRWTGKLFF.

The chain uses TRBV12-3 or TRBV12-4 and TRBJ2-2; 8 bases are a match to TRBD2. J lost 7 bases, V lost 5 bases, and 12 bases had no gene match. This CDR3 region has 16 residues. Here the CDR3 reads CASSPGGGTGGGELFF. In DNA, the CDR3 is TGTGCCAGCAGTCCGGGGGGGGGGACTGGAGGCGGGGAGCTGTTTTTT.

This chain connects TRBV7-9 to TRBJ2-1, with 8 positions matching TRBD2. The CDR3 extends over 15 amino acids. Germline-derived CDR1 and CDR2 are SEHNR and FQNEAQ (reference sequence). Trimming took 5 bases from V and 10 from J; bases not matched to a gene: 13. DNA for the CDR3: TGTGCCAGCAGCCCCGGGACCAGCGGGGGCGAAGAGCAGTTCTTC. It codes for CASSPGTSGGEEQFF.